The source of this TCR beta chain is a study of shared clonotypes between healthy human individuals. The V segment lost 4 bases and the J segment 9 bases; nucleotides outside the gene matches: 12. Germline CDR1 is MDHEN and CDR2 is SYDVKM. CDR3 length: 15 amino acids. Libraries were prepared by immunoSEQ multiplex PCR; TCRdb keeps only in-frame clonotypes and omits some of them. The sample carries around 750,000 clones, roughly 70% recorded once. The chain is built from TRBV28 and TRBJ1-5; the match to TRBD1 covers 7 bases. The sequence came from a woman in her twenties or thirties in good health. Sample: memory CD4+ T cells sorted from blood. Subset noted: CD45RA-negative fraction. The CDR3 DNA sequence: TGTGCCAGCAGTTCCGGGACAGCCGGGGGTTTGCCCCAGCATTTT. Encoded protein: CASSSGTAGGLPQHF. The full variable domain, its missing parts supplied by reference TRBV28 and TRBJ1-5, is DVKVTQSSRYLVKRTGEKVFLECVQDMDHENMFWYRQDPGLGLRLIYFSYDVKMKEKGDIPEGYSVSREKKERFSLILESASTNQTSMYLCASSSGTAGGLPQHFGDGTRLSIL.